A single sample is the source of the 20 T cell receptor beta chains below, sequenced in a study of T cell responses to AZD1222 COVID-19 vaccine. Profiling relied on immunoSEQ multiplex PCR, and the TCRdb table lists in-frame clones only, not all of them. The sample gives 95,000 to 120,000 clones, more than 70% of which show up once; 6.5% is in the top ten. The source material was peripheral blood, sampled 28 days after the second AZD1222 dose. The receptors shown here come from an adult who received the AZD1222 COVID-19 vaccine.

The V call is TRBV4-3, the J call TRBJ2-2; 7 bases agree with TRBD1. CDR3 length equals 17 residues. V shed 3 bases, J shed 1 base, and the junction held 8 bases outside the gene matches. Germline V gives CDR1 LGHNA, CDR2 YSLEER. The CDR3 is CASSQSGTEMNTGELFF. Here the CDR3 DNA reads TGCGCCAGCAGCCAGTCCGGGACAGAGATGAACACCGGGGAGCTGTTTTTT.

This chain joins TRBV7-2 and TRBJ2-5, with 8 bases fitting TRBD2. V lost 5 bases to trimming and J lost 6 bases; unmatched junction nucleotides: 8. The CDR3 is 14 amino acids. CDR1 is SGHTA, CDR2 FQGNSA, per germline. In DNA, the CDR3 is TGTGCCAGCAGCGGACGGGGGGGCGTGAAGACCCAGTACTTC. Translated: CASSGRGGVKTQYF.

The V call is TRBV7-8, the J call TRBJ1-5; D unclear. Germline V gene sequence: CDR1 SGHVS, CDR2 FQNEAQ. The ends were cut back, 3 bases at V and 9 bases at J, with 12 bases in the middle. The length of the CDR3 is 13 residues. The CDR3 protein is CASSFTARAPQHF. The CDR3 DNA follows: TGTGCCAGCAGCTTCACAGCCCGGGCGCCCCAGCATTTT. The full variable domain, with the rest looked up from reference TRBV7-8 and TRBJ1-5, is GAGVSQSPRYKVAKRGQDVALRCDPISGHVSLFWYQQALGQGPEFLTYFQNEAQLDKSGLPSDRFFAERPEGSVSTLKIQRTQQEDSAVYLCASSFTARAPQHFGDGTRLSIL.

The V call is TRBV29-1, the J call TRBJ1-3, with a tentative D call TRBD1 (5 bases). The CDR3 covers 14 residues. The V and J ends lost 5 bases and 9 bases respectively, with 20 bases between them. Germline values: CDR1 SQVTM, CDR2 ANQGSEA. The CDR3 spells CSVRDSDGRGTIYF. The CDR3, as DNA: TGCAGCGTTAGAGACAGCGACGGTAGGGGCACCATATATTTT.

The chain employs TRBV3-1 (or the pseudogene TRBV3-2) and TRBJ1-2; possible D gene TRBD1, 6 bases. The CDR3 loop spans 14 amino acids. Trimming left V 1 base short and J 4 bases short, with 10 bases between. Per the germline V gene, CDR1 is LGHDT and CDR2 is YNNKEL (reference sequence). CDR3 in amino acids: CASSQGRGSYGYTF. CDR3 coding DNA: TGTGCCAGCAGCCAAGGCAGGGGTAGCTATGGCTACACCTTC.

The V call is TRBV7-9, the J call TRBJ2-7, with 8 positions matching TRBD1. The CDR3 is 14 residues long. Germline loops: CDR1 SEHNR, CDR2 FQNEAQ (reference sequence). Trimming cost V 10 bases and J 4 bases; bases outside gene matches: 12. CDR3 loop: CATSGGTMRYEQYF. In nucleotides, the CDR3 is TGTGCCACGTCAGGGGGCACAATGAGGTACGAGCAGTACTTC.

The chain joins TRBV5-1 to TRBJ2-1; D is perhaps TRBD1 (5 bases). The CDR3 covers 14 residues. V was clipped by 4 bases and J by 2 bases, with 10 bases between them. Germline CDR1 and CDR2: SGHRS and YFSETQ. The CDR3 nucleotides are TGCGCCAGCAGCGAAACAGGAACCTACAATGAGCAGTTCTTC. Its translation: CASSETGTYNEQFF.

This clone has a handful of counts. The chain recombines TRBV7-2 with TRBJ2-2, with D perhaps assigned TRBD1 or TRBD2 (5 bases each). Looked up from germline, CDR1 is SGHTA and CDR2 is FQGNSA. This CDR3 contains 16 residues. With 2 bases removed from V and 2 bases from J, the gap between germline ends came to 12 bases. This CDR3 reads CASSLIGAANTGELFF. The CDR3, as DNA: TGTGCCAGCAGCTTAATCGGGGCGGCTAACACCGGGGAGCTGTTTTTT.

The CDR3 nucleotides are TGTGCCAGCAGTTCCTCAGGACTAGCGGGGTCCTACGAGCAGTACTTC. Encoded protein: CASSSSGLAGSYEQYF. The chain carries TRBV6-2 or TRBV6-3 and TRBJ2-7; 12 nucleotides agree with TRBD2. The CDR3 sequence is 16 residues long. Germline CDR1 MNHEY, CDR2 SVGEGT. V dropped 4 bases and J dropped 1; count of bases not matched to a gene: 5.

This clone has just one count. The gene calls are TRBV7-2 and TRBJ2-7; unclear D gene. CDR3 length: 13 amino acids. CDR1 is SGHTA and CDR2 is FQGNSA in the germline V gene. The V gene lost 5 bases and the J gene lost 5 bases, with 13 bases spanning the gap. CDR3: CASSRKKGHEQYF. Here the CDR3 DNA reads TGTGCCAGCAGCAGAAAAAAAGGCCACGAGCAGTACTTC.

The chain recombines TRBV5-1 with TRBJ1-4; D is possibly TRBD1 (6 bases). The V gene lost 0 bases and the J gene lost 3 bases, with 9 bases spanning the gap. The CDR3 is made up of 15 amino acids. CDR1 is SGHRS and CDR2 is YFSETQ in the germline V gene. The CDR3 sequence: CASSLEGGPNEKLFF. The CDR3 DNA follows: TGCGCCAGCAGCTTGGAGGGGGGTCCTAATGAAAAACTGTTTTTT.

As DNA, the CDR3 is TGTGCCAGCTCACCAGTCAACAGCCTAAATCAGCCCCAGCATTTT. Amino acids: CASSPVNSLNQPQHF. The chain recombines TRBV18 with TRBJ1-5, with D unclear. V lost 2 bases and J lost 4, with 12 bases in between. CDR3 size: 15 residues. Germline CDR1 and CDR2: KGHSH and LQKENI.

The DNA of the CDR3 is TGCGCCAGCAGTGAGTCGACTCCAGGGGTGGATGAAGCTTTCTTT. This codes for CASSESTPGVDEAFF. The gene calls are TRBV10-2 and TRBJ1-1; D might be TRBD1 (6 bases). The V end was cut by 0 bases, the J end by 7 bases, with 15 bases between. The V gene's germline CDR1 is WSHSY and CDR2 SAAADI. The CDR3 sequence is 15 residues long.

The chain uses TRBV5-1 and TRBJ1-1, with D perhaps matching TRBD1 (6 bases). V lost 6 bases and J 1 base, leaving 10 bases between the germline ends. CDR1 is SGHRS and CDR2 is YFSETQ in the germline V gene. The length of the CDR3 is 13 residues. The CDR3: CASKRQANTEAFF. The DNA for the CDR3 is TGCGCCAGCAAACGACAGGCGAACACTGAAGCTTTCTTT.

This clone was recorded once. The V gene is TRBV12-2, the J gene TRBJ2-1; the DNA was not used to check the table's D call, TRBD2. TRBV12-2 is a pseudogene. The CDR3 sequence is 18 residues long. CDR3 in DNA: TGTGCAAGTCGCTTAGTAGGTGATGGAGGGAGCTCCTACAATGAGCAGTTCTTC. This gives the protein CASRLVGDGGSSYNEQFF.

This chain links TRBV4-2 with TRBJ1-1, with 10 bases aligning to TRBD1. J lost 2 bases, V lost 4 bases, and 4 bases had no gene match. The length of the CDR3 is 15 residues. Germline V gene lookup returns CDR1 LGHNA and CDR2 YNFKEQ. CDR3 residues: CASSPGTGVNTEAFF. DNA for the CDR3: TGTGCCAGCAGCCCAGGGACAGGGGTAAACACTGAAGCTTTCTTT.

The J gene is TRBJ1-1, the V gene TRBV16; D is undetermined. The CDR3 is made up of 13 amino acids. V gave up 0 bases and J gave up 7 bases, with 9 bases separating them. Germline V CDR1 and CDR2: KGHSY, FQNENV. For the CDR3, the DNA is TGTGCCAGCAGCCAATCGGTCAGCTATGAAGCTTTCTTT. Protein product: CASSQSVSYEAFF.

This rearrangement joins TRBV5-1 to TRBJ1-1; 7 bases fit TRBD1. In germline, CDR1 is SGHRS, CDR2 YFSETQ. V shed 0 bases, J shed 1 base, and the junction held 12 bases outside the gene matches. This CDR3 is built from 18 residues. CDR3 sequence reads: CASSLGNRGPLGNTEAFF. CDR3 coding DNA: TGCGCCAGCAGCTTGGGTAACAGGGGACCTCTAGGGAACACTGAAGCTTTCTTT.

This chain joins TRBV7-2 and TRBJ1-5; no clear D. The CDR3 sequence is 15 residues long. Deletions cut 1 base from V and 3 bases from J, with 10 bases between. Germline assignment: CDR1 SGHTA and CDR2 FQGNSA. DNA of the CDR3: TGTGCCAGCAGCTTAGAAGCCAGCCACAATCAGCCCCAGCATTTT. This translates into CASSLEASHNQPQHF.

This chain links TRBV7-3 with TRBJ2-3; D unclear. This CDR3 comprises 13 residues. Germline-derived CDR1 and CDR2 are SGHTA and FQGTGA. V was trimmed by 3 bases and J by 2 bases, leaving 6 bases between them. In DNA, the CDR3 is TGTGCCAGCAGCTTCACCATCACAGATACGCAGTATTTT. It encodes CASSFTITDTQYF.